The 2 T cell receptor beta chains reported below all come from one sample, sequenced in a study of T cells in Graves' hyperthyroidism and ophthalmopathy (dated by TCRdb to about 2019). The protocol used for the library was multiplex PCR. Sequencing used an Illumina HiSeq 2000. Amplification of TCR beta CDR3 regions was carried out from RNA transcripts. The TCR CDR3 was subjected to a first round of RT-PCR using the HTBI primer set and the Qiagen OneStep RT-PCR kit. TCRdb reran the public reads through fastp at Q25 and MiXCR, keeping productive beta chains. Entries are consolidated by CDR3 protein sequence, retaining the most common genes and DNA. In all, the sample holds around 350,000 distinct CDR3 sequences, and approximately 15% of those were seen once. Clones ranked in the top ten supply 25% to 35% of the sample. The sequencing input was blood. The receptors shown here come from a woman under 30 with Graves' hyperthyroidism that later progressed to Graves' ophthalmopathy.

This clonotype was detected ten times or more. The chain recombines TRBV7-8 with TRBJ2-1; TRBD2 matches 7 bases. Germline V gene sequence: CDR1 SGHVS, CDR2 FQNEAQ. Losses at the gene ends were 2 bases for V and 4 bases for J; bases not matched to a gene: 8. The CDR3 has 16 amino acids. The CDR3, as DNA: TGTGCCAGCAGCTTATGGTACCAGCGGGATTACAATGAGCAGTTCTTC. This sequence encodes CASSLWYQRDYNEQFF.

Only a few counts were recorded for this clonotype. This rearrangement joins TRBV19 to TRBJ2-3; 10 nucleotides match TRBD2. Germline V lookup: CDR1 LNHDA, CDR2 SQIVND (reference sequence). V lost 4 bases, J lost 6 bases, and 7 bases stayed unmatched. The CDR3 is made up of 15 amino acids. The CDR3 protein is CASSTAGGPHDTQYF. In nucleotides, the CDR3 is TGTGCCAGTAGTACAGCGGGAGGGCCTCACGATACGCAGTATTTT.